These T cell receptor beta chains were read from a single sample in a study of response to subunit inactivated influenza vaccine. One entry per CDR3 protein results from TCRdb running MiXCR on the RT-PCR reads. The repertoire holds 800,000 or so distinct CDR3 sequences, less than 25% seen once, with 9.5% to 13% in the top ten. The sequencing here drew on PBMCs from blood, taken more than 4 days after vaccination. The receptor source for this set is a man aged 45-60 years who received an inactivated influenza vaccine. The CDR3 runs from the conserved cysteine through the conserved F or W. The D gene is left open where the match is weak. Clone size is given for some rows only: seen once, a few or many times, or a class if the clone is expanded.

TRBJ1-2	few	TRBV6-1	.	CASRSGARSNYGYTF	TGTGCCAGCAGGTCTGGGGCCCGGAGTAACTATGGCTACACCTTC
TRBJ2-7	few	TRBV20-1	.	CSASMTGYEQYF	TGCAGTGCTAGCATGACTGGTTACGAGCAGTACTTC
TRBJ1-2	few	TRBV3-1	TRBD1	CASSLTDRVGGYTF	TGTGCCAGCAGCCTTACGGACAGGGTGGGTGGCTACACCTTC
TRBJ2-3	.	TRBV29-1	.	CSEGQITDTQYF	TGCAGCGAGGGGCAGATCACAGATACGCAGTATTTT
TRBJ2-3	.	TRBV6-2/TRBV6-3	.	CASSYLRGTTDTQYF	TGTGCCAGCAGTTATTTGAGGGGCACGACAGATACGCAGTATTTT
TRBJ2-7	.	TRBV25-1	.	CASSDRGSSYEQYF	TGTGCCAGCAGTGATCGGGGGAGCTCCTACGAGCAGTACTTC
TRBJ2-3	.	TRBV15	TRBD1	CATSREGQGTDTQYF	TGTGCCACCAGCAGAGAAGGACAGGGGACAGATACGCAGTATTTT
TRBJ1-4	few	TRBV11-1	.	CASSQGLAGEKLFF	TGTGCCAGCAGCCAAGGGCTGGCGGGTGAAAAACTGTTTTTT
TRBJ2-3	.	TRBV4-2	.	CASSQDLYRDTPLTDTQYF	TGTGCCAGCAGCCAAGATCTATACCGGGACACCCCTTTAACAGATACGCAGTATTTT
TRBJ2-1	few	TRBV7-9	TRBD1	CASSFRQGENEQFF	TGTGCCAGCAGCTTCAGACAGGGGGAAAATGAGCAGTTCTTC
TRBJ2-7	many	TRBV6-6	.	CASSSSYGDEQYF	TGTGCCAGCAGTTCATCTTACGGCGACGAGCAGTACTTC
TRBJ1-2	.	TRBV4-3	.	CASSQEMSRNYGYTF	TGCGCCAGCAGCCAAGAGATGTCCAGGAACTATGGCTACACCTTC
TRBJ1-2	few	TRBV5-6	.	CASSLTEGYGYTF	TGTGCCAGCAGCTTGACGGAGGGCTATGGCTACACCTTC
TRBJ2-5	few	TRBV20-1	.	CSARERRAQETQYF	TGCAGTGCTAGAGAGCGGCGGGCCCAAGAGACCCAGTACTTC
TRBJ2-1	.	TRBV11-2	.	CASSLLSGEQFF	TGTGCCAGCAGCCTTCTTTCGGGGGAGCAGTTCTTC
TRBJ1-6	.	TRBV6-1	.	CASSRDGGGNSPLHF	TGTGCCAGCAGTCGTGATGGGGGGGGGAATTCACCCCTCCACTTT
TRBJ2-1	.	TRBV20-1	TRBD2	CSARWEGSYNEQFF	TGCAGTGCTAGGTGGGAGGGGTCCTACAATGAGCAGTTCTTC
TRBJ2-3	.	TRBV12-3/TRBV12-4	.	CASSFFGGADTQYF	TGTGCCAGCAGTTTCTTCGGGGGCGCAGATACGCAGTATTTT
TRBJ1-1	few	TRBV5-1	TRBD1	CASRSTGGRRTEAFF	TGCGCCAGCAGGTCTACAGGGGGTAGAAGGACTGAAGCTTTCTTT
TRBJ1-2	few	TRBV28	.	CASINRDSNYGYTF	TGTGCCAGCATAAACCGGGACTCCAACTATGGCTACACCTTC
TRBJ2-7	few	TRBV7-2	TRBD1	CASSDAGTEIPYEQYF	TGTGCCAGCAGCGATGCTGGGACAGAAATTCCCTACGAGCAGTACTTC
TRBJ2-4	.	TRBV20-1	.	CSASQALAKNIQYF	TGCAGTGCTAGTCAGGCTCTAGCCAAAAACATTCAGTACTTC
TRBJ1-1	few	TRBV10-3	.	CAISVARENTEAFF	TGTGCCATCAGTGTCGCCAGGGAGAACACTGAAGCTTTCTTT
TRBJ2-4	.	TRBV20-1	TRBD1	CSARDRDAAKNIQYF	TGCAGTGCTCGGGACAGGGATGCGGCCAAAAACATTCAGTACTTC